This T cell receptor (beta chain) was sequenced in a study of T cells in Graves' hyperthyroidism and ophthalmopathy. Study-wide background: Any treatment followed the collection of peripheral blood at initial diagnosis. Study outcomes and limitations: Progression to ophthalmopathy was predicted a median of roughly 6.5 months early. Among thyroid clonotypes expanded above 0.001, most also appeared in blood.

The V end was cut by 3 bases, the J end by 7 bases, with 13 bases between. The CDR3 runs 13 residues. This clonotype was observed a few times. What it binds is unknown. TCR beta CDR3 region amplification was performed from RNA transcripts. First-round RT-PCR targeting the TCR CDR3 was performed with the HTBI primer set. MiXCR, applied by TCRdb to the multiplex PCR reads, yields one record per CDR3 protein. In the table there are hundreds of thousands of distinct CDR3 sequences, 38% of which are singletons. This chain connects TRBV12-3 or TRBV12-4 to TRBJ2-7; TRBD1 is a possible D gene (5 bases). This clonotype was sampled from a man between 18 and 29 years old with Graves' hyperthyroidism. Sample: blood. The CDR3 sequence: CASSLGRAQEQYF. CDR3 in DNA: TGTGCCAGCAGTTTGGGCAGGGCTCAGGAGCAGTACTTC.